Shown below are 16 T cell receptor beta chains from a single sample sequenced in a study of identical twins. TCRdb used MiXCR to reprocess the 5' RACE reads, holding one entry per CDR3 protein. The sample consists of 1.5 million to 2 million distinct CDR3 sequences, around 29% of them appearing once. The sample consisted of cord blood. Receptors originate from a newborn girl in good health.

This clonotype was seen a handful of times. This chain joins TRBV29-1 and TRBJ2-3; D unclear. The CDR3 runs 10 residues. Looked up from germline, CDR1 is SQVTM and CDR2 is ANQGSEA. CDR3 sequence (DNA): TGCAGGACTTGGACAGATACGCAGTATTTT. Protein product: CRTWTDTQYF.

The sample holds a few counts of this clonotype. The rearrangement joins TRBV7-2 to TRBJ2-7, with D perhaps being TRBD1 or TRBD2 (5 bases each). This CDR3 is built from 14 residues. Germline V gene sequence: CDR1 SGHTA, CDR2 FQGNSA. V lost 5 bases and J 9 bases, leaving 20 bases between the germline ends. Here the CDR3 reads CASSPYRTAFGQYF. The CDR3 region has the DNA TGTGCCAGCAGCCCATACAGGACTGCCTTTGGGCAGTACTTC.

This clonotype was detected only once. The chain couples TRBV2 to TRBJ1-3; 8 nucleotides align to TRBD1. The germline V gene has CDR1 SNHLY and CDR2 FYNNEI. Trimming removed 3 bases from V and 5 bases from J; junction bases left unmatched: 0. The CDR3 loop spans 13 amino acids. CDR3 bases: TGTGCCAGCAGTGACAGGGGGCGAAACACCATATATTTT. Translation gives CASSDRGRNTIYF.

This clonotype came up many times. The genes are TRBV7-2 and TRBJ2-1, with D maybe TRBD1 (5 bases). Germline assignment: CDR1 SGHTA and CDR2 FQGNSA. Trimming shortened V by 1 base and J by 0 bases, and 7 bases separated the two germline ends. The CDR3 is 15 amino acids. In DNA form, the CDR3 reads TGTGCCAGCAGCTTAGAGGGGCTCTCCTACAATGAGCAGTTCTTC. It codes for CASSLEGLSYNEQFF.

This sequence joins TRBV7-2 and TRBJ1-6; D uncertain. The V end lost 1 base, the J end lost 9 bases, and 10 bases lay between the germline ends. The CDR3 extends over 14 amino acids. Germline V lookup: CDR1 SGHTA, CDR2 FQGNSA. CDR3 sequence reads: CASSLEGELSPLHF. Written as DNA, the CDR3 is TGTGCCAGCAGCTTAGAGGGAGAGCTTTCACCCCTCCACTTT.

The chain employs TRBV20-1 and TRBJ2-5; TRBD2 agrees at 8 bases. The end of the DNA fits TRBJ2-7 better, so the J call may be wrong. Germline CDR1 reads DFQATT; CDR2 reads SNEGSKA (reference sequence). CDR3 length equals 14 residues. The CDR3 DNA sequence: TGCAGTACTAAAAGCGGGAGTCCCCTTTACGAGCAGTACTTC. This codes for CSTKSGSPLYEQYF.

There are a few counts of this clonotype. Here the CDR3 reads CASSKMCPQGAGNTEAFF. The CDR3 region has the DNA TGTGCCAGCAGCAAAATGTGCCCACAGGGGGCGGGGAACACCGAAGCTTTCTTT. V is TRBV21-1 and J is TRBJ1-1; the D call of TRBD1 is as the table states it, not checked on the DNA. TRBV21-1 is a pseudogene segment. The CDR3 length is 18 residues.

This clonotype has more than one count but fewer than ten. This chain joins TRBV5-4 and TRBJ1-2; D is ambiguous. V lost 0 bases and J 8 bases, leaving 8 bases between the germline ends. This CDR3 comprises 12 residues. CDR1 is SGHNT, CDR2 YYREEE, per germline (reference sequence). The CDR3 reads CASSLDTGGYTF. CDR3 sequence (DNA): TGTGCCAGCAGCTTGGATACGGGAGGCTACACCTTC.

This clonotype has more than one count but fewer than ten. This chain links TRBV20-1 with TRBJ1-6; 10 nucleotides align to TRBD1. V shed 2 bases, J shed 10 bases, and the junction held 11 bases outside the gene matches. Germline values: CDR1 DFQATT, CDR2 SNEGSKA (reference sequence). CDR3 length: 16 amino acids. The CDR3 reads CSARLPGQGMGSPLHF. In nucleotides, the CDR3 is TGCAGTGCTAGACTTCCGGGACAGGGGATGGGCTCACCCCTCCACTTT.

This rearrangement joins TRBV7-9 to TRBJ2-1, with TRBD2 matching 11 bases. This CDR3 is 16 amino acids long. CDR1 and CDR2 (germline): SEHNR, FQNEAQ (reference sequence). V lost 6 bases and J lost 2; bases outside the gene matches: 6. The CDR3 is CASRYSGRATYNEQFF. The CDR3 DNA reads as TGTGCCAGCAGATATAGCGGGAGGGCGACCTACAATGAGCAGTTCTTC.

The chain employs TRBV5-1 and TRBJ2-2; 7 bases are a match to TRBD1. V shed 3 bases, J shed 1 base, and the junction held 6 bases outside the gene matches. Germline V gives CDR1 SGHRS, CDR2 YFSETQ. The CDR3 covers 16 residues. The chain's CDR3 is CASSSGRQGNTGELFF. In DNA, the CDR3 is TGCGCCAGCAGCTCTGGGAGACAGGGGAACACCGGGGAGCTGTTTTTT.

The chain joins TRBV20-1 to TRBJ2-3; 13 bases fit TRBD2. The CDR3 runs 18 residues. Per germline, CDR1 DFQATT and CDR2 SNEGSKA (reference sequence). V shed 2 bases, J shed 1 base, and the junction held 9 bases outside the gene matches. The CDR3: CSARPGLAGPRGTDTQYF. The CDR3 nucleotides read TGCAGTGCTAGACCGGGACTAGCGGGACCCCGCGGCACAGATACGCAGTATTTT.

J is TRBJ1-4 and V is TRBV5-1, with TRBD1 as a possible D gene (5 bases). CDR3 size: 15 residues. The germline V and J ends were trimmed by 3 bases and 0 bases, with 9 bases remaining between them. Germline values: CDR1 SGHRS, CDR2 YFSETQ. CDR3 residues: CASSSGTTTNEKLFF. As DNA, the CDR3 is TGCGCCAGCAGCTCAGGGACGACAACTAATGAAAAACTGTTTTTT.

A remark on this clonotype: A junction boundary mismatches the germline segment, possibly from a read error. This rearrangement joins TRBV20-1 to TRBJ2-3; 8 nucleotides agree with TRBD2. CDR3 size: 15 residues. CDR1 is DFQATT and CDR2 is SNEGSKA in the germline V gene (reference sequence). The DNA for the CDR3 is TGCAGTGCTAGGAGGGCGGGGGGCCACACAGATGCGCAGTATTTT. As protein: CSARRAGGHTDAQYF.

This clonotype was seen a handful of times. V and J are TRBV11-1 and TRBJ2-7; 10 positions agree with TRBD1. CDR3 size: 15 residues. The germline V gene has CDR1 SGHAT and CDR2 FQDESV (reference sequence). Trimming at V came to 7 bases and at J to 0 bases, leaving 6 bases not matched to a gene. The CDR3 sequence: CASTRGTGVSYEQYF. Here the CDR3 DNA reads TGTGCCAGCACCCGTGGGACAGGGGTCTCCTACGAGCAGTACTTC.

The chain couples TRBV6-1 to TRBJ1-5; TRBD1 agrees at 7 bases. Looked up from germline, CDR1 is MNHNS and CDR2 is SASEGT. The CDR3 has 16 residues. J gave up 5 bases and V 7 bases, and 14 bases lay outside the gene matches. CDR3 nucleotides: TGTGCCAGCATTCCGGTGGAGAGGGGGCGGTATCAGCCCCAGCATTTT. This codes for CASIPVERGRYQPQHF.